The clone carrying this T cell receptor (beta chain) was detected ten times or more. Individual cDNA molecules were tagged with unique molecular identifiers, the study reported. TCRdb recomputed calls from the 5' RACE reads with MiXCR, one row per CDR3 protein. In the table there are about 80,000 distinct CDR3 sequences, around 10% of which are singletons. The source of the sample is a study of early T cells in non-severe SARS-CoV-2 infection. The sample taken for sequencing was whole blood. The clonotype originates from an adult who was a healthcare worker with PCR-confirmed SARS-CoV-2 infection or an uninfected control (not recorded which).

CDR3 coding DNA: TGTGCCAGCAGTTTTGGTGGCGGGATTGGGGAGACCCAGTACTTC. As protein: CASSFGGGIGETQYF. This sequence joins TRBV12-3 or TRBV12-4 and TRBJ2-5; weak D call: TRBD2 (6 bases). V was shortened by 3 bases and J by 5 bases, with 16 bases between the two germline ends. The CDR3 loop spans 15 amino acids.